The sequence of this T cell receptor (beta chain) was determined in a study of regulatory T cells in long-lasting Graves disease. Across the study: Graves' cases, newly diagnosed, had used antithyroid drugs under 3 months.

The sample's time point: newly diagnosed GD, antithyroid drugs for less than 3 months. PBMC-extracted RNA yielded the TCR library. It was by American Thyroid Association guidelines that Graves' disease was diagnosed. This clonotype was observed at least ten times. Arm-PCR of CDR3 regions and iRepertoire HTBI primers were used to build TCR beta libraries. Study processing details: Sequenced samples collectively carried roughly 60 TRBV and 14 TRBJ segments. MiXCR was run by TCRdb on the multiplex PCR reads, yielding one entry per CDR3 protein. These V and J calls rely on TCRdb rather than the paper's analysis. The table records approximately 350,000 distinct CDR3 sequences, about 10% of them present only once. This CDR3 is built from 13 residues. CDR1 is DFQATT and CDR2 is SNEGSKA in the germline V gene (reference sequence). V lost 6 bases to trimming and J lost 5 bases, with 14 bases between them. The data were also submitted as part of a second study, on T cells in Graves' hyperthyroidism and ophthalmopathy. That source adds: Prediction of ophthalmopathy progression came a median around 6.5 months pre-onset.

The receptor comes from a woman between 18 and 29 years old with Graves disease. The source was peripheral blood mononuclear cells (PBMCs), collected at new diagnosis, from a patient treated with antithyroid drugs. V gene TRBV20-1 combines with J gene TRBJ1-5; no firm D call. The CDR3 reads CSAGRVVHQPQHF. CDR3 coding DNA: TGCAGTGCCGGACGGGTTGTTCATCAGCCCCAGCATTTT.